The T cell receptor (beta chain) described here comes from a study of T cell changes during pregnancy in multiple sclerosis. The assay was immunoSEQ multiplex PCR, and TCRdb's table has in-frame clones only and misses some. The profile shows around 34,000 clones, roughly 90% of them singletons. Trimming removed 5 bases from V and 2 bases from J; junction bases left unmatched: 4. Germline loops: CDR1 SGHTA, CDR2 FQGNSA. The CDR3 totals 15 residues. The rearrangement joins TRBV7-2 to TRBJ1-3; 9 bases match TRBD1. This receptor was taken from a female donor with multiple sclerosis, enrolled in a pregnancy study. Sequencing was performed on CD4+ T cells from peripheral blood mononuclear cells, taken in the second trimester of pregnancy. Written as DNA, the CDR3 is TGTGCCAGCAGCCTTAGACAGGGGGCTGGAAACACCATATATTTT. It encodes CASSLRQGAGNTIYF.